This record covers a single TCR beta chain. The antigen remains undetermined. The entry originates in a study of cytomegalovirus exposure and HLA in healthy donors. Study-wide context: Earlier findings included roughly 120 million unique TCR beta sequences obtained from 150 million to 200 million T cells.

Study-wide findings and caveats: In a later analysis, specific HLA alleles were associated with 15,000 to 20,000 TCR beta sequences at a 0.05 false discovery rate. Exclusion as indistinguishable affected some V segments, including TRBV6-2 and TRBV6-3.

The trim removed 1 base at V and 5 bases at J, leaving 5 bases unmatched. Germline lookup yields CDR1 MGHRA and CDR2 YSYEKL. This CDR3 is built from 15 residues. The primer mix had 60 Vbeta and 13 Jbeta primers. Assay used: immunoSEQ multiplex PCR; TCRdb lists only in-frame clones, some missing. The sample comprises 59,000 or so clones, over 75% of which are singletons, and roughly 10% rests with the top ten. The source material was PBMCs. This chain links TRBV4-1 with TRBJ2-5, with 9 bases that match TRBD1. The clonotype originates from a female donor in good health and CMV-seronegative. The CDR3 is CASSQGGTGYETQYF. The CDR3 DNA reads as TGCGCCAGCAGCCAAGGGGGGACAGGGTATGAGACCCAGTACTTC.